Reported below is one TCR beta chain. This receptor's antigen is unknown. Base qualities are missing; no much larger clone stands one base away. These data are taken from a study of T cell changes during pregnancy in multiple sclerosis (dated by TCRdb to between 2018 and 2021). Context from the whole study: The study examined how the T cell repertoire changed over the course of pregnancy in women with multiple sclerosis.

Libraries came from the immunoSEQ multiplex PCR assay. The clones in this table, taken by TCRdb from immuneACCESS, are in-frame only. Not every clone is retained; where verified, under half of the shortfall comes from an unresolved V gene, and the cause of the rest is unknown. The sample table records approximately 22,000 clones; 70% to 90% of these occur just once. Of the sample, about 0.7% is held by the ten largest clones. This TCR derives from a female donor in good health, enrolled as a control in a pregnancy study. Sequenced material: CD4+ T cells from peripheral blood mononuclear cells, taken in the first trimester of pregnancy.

The CDR3 reads CASSQLSYEQYF. The DNA is TGTGCCAGCAGCCAACTCTCCTACGAGCAGTACTTC. The rearrangement combines TRBV2 with TRBJ2-7; no D segment can be confidently identified. Trimming at the junction amounts to 6 bases on V and 0 bases on J, and the germline ends lie 6 bases apart. CDR1 and CDR2 are drawn from the germline V gene: SNHLY, FYNNEI. The CDR3 runs 12 amino acids, cysteine and phenylalanine included. CDR3 DNA only is kept here, 36 bases in frame from base 1.